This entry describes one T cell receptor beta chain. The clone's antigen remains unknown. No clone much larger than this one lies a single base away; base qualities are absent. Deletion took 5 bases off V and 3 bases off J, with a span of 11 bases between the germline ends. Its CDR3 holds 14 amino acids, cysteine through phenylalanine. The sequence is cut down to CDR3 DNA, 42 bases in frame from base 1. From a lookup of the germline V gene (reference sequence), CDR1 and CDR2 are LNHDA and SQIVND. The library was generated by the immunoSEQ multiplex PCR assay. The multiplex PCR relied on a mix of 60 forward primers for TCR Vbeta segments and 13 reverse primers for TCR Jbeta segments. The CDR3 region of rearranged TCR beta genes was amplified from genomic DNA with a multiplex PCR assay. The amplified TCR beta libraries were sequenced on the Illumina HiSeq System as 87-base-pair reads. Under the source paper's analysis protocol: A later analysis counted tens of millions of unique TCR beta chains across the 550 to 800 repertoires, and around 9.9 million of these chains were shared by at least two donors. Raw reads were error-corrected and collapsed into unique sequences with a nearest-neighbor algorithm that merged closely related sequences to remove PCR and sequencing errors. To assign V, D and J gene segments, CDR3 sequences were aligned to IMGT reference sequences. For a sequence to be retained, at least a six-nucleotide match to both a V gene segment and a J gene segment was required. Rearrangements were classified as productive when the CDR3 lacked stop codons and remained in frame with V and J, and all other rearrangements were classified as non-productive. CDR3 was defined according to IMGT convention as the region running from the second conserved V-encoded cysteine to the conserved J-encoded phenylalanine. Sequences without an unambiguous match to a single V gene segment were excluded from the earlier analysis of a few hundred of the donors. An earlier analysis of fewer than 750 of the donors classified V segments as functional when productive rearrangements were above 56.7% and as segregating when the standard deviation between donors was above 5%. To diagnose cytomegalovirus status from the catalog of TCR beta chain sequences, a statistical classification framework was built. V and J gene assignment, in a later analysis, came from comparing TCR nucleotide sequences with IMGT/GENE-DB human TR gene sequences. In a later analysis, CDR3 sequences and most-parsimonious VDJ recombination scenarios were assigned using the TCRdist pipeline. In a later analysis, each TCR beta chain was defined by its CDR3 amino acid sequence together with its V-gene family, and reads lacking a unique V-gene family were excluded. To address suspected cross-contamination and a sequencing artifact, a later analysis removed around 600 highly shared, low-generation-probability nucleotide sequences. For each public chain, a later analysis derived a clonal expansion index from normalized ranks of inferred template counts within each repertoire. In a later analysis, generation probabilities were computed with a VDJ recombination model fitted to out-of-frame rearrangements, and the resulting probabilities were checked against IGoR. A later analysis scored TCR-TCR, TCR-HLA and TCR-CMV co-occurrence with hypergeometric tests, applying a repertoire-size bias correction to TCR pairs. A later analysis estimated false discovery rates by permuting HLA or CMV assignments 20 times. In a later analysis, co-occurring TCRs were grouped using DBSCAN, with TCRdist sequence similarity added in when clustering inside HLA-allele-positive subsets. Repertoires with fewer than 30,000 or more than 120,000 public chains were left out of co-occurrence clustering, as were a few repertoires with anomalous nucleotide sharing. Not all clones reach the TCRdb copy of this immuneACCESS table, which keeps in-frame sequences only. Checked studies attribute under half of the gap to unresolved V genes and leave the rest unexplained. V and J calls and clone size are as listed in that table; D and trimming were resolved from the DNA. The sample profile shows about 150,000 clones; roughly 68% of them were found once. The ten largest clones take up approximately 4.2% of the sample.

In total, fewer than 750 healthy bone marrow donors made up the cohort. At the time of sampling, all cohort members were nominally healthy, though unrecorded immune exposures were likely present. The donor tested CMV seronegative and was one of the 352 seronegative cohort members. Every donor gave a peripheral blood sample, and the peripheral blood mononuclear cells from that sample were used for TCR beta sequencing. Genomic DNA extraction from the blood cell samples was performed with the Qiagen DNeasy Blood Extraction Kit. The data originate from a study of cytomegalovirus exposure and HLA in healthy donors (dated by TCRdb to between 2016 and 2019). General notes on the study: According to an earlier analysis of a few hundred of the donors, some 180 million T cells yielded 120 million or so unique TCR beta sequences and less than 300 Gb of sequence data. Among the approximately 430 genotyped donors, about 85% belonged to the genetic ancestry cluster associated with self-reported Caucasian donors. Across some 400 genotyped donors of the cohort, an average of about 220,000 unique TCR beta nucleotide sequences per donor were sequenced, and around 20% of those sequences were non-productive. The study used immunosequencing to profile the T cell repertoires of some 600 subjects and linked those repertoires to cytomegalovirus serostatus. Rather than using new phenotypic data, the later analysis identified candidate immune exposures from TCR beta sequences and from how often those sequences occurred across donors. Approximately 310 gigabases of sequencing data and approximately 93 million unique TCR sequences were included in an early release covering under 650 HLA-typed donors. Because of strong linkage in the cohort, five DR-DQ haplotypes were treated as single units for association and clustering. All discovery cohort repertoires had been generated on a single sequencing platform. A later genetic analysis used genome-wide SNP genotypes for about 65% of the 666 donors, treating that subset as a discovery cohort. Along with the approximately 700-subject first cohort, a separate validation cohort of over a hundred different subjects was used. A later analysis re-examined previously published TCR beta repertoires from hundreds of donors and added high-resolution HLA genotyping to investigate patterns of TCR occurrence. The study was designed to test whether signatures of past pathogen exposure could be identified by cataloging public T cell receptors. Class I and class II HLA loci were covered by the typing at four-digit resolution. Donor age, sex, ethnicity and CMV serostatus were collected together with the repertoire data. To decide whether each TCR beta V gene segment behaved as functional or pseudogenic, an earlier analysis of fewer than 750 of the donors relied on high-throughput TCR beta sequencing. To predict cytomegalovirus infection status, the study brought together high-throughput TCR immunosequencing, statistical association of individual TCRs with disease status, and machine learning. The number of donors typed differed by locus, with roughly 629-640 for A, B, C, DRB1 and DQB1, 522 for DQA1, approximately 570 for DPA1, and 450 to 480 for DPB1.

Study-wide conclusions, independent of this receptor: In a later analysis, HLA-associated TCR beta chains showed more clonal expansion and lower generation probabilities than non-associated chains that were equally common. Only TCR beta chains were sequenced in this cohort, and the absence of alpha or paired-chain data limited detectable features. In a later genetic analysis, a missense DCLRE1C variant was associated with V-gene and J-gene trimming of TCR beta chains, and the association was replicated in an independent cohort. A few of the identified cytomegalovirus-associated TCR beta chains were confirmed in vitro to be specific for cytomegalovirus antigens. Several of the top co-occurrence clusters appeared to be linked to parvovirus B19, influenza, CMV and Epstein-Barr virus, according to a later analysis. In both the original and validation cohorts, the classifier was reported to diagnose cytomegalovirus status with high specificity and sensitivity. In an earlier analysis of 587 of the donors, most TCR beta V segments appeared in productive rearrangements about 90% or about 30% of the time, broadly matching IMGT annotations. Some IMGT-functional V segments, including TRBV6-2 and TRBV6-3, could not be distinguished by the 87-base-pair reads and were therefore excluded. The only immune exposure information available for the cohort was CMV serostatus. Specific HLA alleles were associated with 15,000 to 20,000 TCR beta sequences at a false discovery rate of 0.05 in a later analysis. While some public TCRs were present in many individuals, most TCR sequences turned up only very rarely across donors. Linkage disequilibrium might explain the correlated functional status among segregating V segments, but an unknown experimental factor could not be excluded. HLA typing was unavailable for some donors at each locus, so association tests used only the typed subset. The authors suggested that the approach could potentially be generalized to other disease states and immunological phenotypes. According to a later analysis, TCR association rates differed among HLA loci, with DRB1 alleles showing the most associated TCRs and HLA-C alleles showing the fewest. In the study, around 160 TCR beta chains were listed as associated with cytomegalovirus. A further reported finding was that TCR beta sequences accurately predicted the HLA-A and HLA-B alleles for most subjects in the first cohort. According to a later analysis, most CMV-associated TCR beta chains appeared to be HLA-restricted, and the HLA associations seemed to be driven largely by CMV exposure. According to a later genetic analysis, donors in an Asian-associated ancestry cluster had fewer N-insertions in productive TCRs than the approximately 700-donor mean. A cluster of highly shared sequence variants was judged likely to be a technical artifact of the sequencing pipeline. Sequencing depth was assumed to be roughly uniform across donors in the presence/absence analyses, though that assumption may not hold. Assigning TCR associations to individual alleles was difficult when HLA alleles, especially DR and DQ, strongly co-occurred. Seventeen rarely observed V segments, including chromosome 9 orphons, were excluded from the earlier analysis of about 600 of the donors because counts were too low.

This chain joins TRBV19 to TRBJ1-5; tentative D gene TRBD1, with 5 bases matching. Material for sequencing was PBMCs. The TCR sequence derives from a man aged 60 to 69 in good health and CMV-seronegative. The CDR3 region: CASSPGLDNQPQHF. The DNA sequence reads TGTGCCAGTAGTCCAGGGCTTGACAATCAGCCCCAGCATTTT.